These T cell receptor beta chains were read from a single sample in a study of T cell clones after liver transplantation. The data were produced by immunoSEQ multiplex PCR, yet TCRdb's version contains in-frame clones alone and is incomplete. The sample holds some 120,000 clones, 90% seen once. Here the sequenced sample was CD4+ T cells from blood, taken 12 months after liver transplant. Receptor source: a human patient who received a liver transplant. The graft donor may have contributed some T cells. The CDR3 runs from the conserved cysteine through the conserved F or W. A D gene is named only where the DNA matches it firmly. Clone size is given for some rows only: seen once, a few or many times, or a class if the clone is expanded.

d_gene	v_gene	j_gene	abundance	CDR3nt	CDR3aa
TRBD2	TRBV7-2	TRBJ2-7	.	TGTGCCAGCAGCTTTGGGGGGGGCTCCTACGAGCAGTACTTC	CASSFGGGSYEQYF
.	TRBV10-3	TRBJ1-1	.	TGTGCCATCAACAAAGACAGCCTGAGGACTGAAGCTTTCTTT	CAINKDSLRTEAFF
.	TRBV10-3	TRBJ1-1	.	TGTGCCATCAGTGATGTCAAGTCTACATGGCACACTGAAGCTTTCTTT	CAISDVKSTWHTEAFF
TRBD1	TRBV28	TRBJ1-4	.	TGTGCCAGCAGTCGGCCGGGACAGGGTCCAACTAATGAAAAACTGTTTTTT	CASSRPGQGPTNEKLFF
TRBD1	TRBV5-6	TRBJ1-4	.	TGTGCCAGCAGCTTGGAGGGACAGGGTTGGGAAAAACTGTTTTTT	CASSLEGQGWEKLFF
.	TRBV7-9	TRBJ1-2	.	TGTGCCAGCAGCTCCCCTGGGGCAGGGAAAACTACTAACTATGGCTACACCTTC	CASSSPGAGKTTNYGYTF
.	TRBV11-3	TRBJ1-4	.	TGTGCCAGCAGCCCGAGTACGGTTCGCGAAAAACTGTTTTTT	CASSPSTVREKLFF
TRBD2	TRBV7-2	TRBJ2-3	.	TGTGCCAGCAGAATGGGACTAGTTGCCGCAGATACGCAGTATTTT	CASRMGLVAADTQYF
TRBD1	TRBV2	TRBJ2-2	.	TGTGCCAGCAGTAACAGGGGCACCGGGGAGCTGTTTTTT	CASSNRGTGELFF
TRBD2	TRBV18	TRBJ2-1	.	TGTGCCAGCTCACCACCGCGTCTAGCGGGATACAATGAGCAGTTCTTC	CASSPPRLAGYNEQFF
TRBD2	TRBV4-3	TRBJ2-3	.	TGCGCCAGCAGCCGTTCGCCCGGGAGGAGCACAGATACGCAGTATTTT	CASSRSPGRSTDTQYF
.	TRBV7-6	TRBJ2-7	.	TGTGCCAGCAGCTTAGCTCCAGGGGCCCTTTACGAGCAGTACTTC	CASSLAPGALYEQYF
.	TRBV28	TRBJ1-4	.	TGTGCCAGCAGTTTCGCGGGCCTAACGGGGGAAAAACTGTTTTTT	CASSFAGLTGEKLFF
.	TRBV9	TRBJ2-7	.	TGTGCCAGCAGCTCATACAGGGCCTCCGACGAGCAGTACTTC	CASSSYRASDEQYF
TRBD2	TRBV19	TRBJ2-5	.	TGTGCCAGTAGCGTGCTAGCGGGAAACCAAGAGACCCAGTACTTC	CASSVLAGNQETQYF
TRBD2	TRBV9	TRBJ2-5	.	TGTGCCAGCAGCGTAGGGACTAGCGGCCAAGAGACCCAGTACTTC	CASSVGTSGQETQYF
.	TRBV28	TRBJ1-5	.	TGTGCCAGCAGTTTAGGTGGCCGGTATAGCAATCAGCCCCAGCATTTT	CASSLGGRYSNQPQHF
.	TRBV9	TRBJ2-3	once	TGTGCCAGCAGCGTAGACTCGGGAAGCACAGATACGCAGTATTTT	CASSVDSGSTDTQYF
TRBD2	TRBV5-1	TRBJ2-1	few	TGCGCCAGCAGCTTACTAGCGGGAGAAGGGTATGAGCAGTTCTTC	CASSLLAGEGYEQFF
TRBD1	TRBV5-6	TRBJ2-7	.	TGTGCCAGCAGCCCGGGGGGACAGGGTGACTACGAGCAGTACTTC	CASSPGGQGDYEQYF
TRBD1	TRBV30	TRBJ1-1	.	TGTGCCTGGACCTCCGACCGAGTAGAATCCAGGGGGCCGAGAAAGAACACTGAAGCTTTCTTT	CAWTSDRVESRGPRKNTEAFF
.	TRBV29-1	TRBJ1-3	.	TGCAGCGCCTACACTGGAAACACCATATATTTT	CSAYTGNTIYF
TRBD1	TRBV7-2	TRBJ2-1	.	TGTGCCAGCAGCCTAGCTTCAGGGGGCTCTAGCTACAATGAGCAGTTCTTC	CASSLASGGSSYNEQFF
TRBD2	TRBV7-2	TRBJ2-3	.	TGTGCCAGCAGCCGAAGCGGGAGGACAGATACGCAGTATTTT	CASSRSGRTDTQYF
TRBD1	TRBV4-1	TRBJ2-3	.	TGCGCCAGCAGCCAACTCTTTACCGGGACAGGGAGATCAGATACGCAGTATTTT	CASSQLFTGTGRSDTQYF
.	TRBV7-9	TRBJ1-1	.	TGTGCCAGCAGCTTAGATTTGGGGGCGGGTGAAGCTTTCTTT	CASSLDLGAGEAFF
.	TRBV7-8	TRBJ2-3	.	TGTGCCAGCAGCTTATCTTTCGATACGCAGTATTTT	CASSLSFDTQYF